A single sample gave rise to the 29 T cell receptor beta chains below, sequenced in a study of CD8 T cells in Susac syndrome. Random hexamers were used to reverse transcribe an amount of roughly 0.5 to 1 ug RNA. Each CDR3 protein gets one entry after TCRdb re-called the immunoSEQ multiplex PCR reads with MiXCR. The sample lists some 300,000 distinct CDR3 sequences; approximately 85% were seen once. Sequencing used CD8+ T cells from PBMCs. All receptors come from a human donor with multiple sclerosis.

This chain joins TRBV7-9 and TRBJ2-6; D might be TRBD1 or TRBD2, each matching 5 bases. Per the germline V gene, CDR1 is SEHNR and CDR2 is FQNEAQ (reference sequence). The CDR3 covers 18 residues. The germline V and J ends were trimmed by 1 base and 1 base, with 14 bases remaining between them. The CDR3 bases are TGTGCCAGCAGCTTAGAGGGGACCAGCAGGTCTGGGGCCAACGTCCTGACTTTC. It translates to CASSLEGTSRSGANVLTF.

This rearrangement joins TRBV3-1 to TRBJ2-7; TRBD2 matches 8 bases. V trimming: 2 bases; J trimming: 2 bases; junction bases outside the gene matches: 11. The CDR3 is 17 residues long. Per germline, CDR1 LGHDT and CDR2 YNNKEL (reference sequence). The CDR3 DNA reads as TGTGCCAGCAGCCAATACATCGGCAACGGGAGGGCCTACGAGCAGTACTTC. Protein: CASSQYIGNGRAYEQYF.

This chain links TRBV7-9 with TRBJ2-3; 9 nucleotides agree with TRBD2. Looked up from germline, CDR1 is SEHNR and CDR2 is FQNEAQ (reference sequence). The J segment lost 1 base and the V segment lost 3 bases, leaving 8 bases of the junction unmatched. The CDR3 has 17 residues. For the CDR3, the DNA is TGTGCCAGCAGCTTTTTAGCGGGAGAGGGGGGCACAGATACGCAGTATTTT. Encoded protein: CASSFLAGEGGTDTQYF.

The chain employs TRBV7-8 and TRBJ1-1; 7 nucleotides match TRBD1. Trimming at V came to 0 bases and at J to 3 bases, leaving 4 bases not matched to a gene. The germline V gene encodes CDR1 SGHVS and CDR2 FQNEAQ. The CDR3 spans 15 residues. The CDR3 nucleotides are TGTGCCAGCAGCTTAGCGGCAGGGGGGTACACTGAAGCTTTCTTT. Protein sequence: CASSLAAGGYTEAFF.

This clonotype was recorded only once. The gene calls are TRBV6-6 and TRBJ1-1, with no clear D. Looked up from germline, CDR1 is MNHNY and CDR2 is SVGAGI (reference sequence). The V and J ends lost 6 bases and 0 bases respectively, with 17 bases between them. There are 16 residues in the CDR3. The CDR3 spells CASRRVRQAMNTEAFF. The DNA for the CDR3 is TGTGCCAGCAGGAGGGTGCGCCAAGCTATGAACACTGAAGCTTTCTTT.

The chain employs TRBV30 and TRBJ1-1; weak D call: TRBD1 (5 bases). CDR1 is GTSNPN, CDR2 SVGIG, per germline (reference sequence). This CDR3 has 14 residues. Deletions cut 3 bases from V and 4 bases from J, with 15 bases between. CDR3 nucleotide sequence: TGTGCCTGGAGCGGATTGGGTAGGGGCACTGAAGCTTTCTTT. Residues: CAWSGLGRGTEAFF. The full variable domain, in which reference TRBV30 and TRBJ1-1 provide the parts outside the CDR3, is SQTIHQWPATLVQPVGSPLSLECTVEGTSNPNLYWYRQAAGRGLQLLFYSVGIGQISSEVPQNLSASRPQDRQFILSSKKLLLSDSGFYLCAWSGLGRGTEAFFGQGTRLTVV.

This rearrangement joins TRBV5-5 to TRBJ2-7; perhaps TRBD2 as D (6 bases). The CDR3 consists of 14 residues. The germline gives CDR1 SGHKS, CDR2 YYEKEE (reference sequence). V was cut by 1 base and J by 4 bases, with 12 bases left in between. CDR3 sequence reads: CASSLTGEGYEQYF. The CDR3 nucleotides are TGTGCCAGCAGCTTGACGGGGGAAGGTTACGAGCAGTACTTC.

The CDR3 region has the DNA TGTGCCAGCACCCCTCAGCCCGGGGCTCCTCAATCCAATGAGCAGTTCTTC. Protein sequence: CASTPQPGAPQSNEQFF. J is TRBJ2-1 and V is TRBV2, with D possibly being TRBD1 or TRBD2 (5 bases each). The V end lost 7 bases, the J end lost 6 bases, and 25 bases lay between the germline ends. The V gene's germline CDR1 is SNHLY and CDR2 FYNNEI. CDR3 length equals 17 residues.

In the case of this clonotype: One end of the junction fails to match germline, which may point to a read error. The V and J genes are TRBV2 and TRBJ2-3; D is ambiguous. The CDR3 is 12 residues long. CDR1 and CDR2 from the germline V gene are SNHLY and FYNNEI. The CDR3 DNA is TGTGCCAGCGGTGATGACGGAGATACGCAGTATTTT. Protein sequence: CASGDDGDTQYF. Drawing the rest from reference TRBV2 and TRBJ2-3, the complete variable domain is EPEVTQTPSHQVTQMGQEVILRCVPISNHLYFYWYRQILGQKVEFLVSFYNNEISEKSEIFDDQFSVERPDGSNFTLKIRSTKLEDSAMYFCASGDDGDTQYFGPGTRLTVL.

This chain connects TRBV9 to TRBJ1-3; D uncertain. Germline values: CDR1 SGDLS, CDR2 YYNGEE. Trimming left V 0 bases short and J 8 bases short, with 18 bases between. This CDR3 is built from 16 residues. The CDR3 is CASSVETRPLGDTIYF. CDR3 bases: TGTGCCAGCAGCGTAGAGACAAGGCCCCTCGGGGACACCATATATTTT.

This chain links TRBV4-3 with TRBJ2-1; 8 nucleotides agree with TRBD2. Germline V lookup: CDR1 LGHNA, CDR2 YSLEER. This CDR3 contains 18 residues. The ends lost 1 base at V and 3 bases at J; junction bases unmatched: 11. The DNA for the CDR3 is TGCGCCAGCAGCCAAGGTCCGGCCAGCGGGAGCCTCTACAATGAGCAGTTCTTC. Residues: CASSQGPASGSLYNEQFF.

The rearrangement uses TRBV28 and TRBJ2-1; possible D gene TRBD2, 5 bases. V was shortened by 6 bases and J by 7 bases, with 19 bases between the two germline ends. This CDR3 contains 15 residues. CDR1 and CDR2 (germline): MDHEN, SYDVKM. CDR3 residues: CASSPTGERRNEQFF. CDR3 nucleotides: TGTGCCAGCAGCCCGACCGGCGAGAGGAGGAATGAGCAGTTCTTC.

The chain is built from TRBV4-1 and TRBJ2-1; D is perhaps TRBD2 (6 bases). Trimming left V 0 bases short and J 6 bases short, with 15 bases between. This CDR3 comprises 16 residues. The germline V gene encodes CDR1 MGHRA and CDR2 YSYEKL. CDR3 bases: TGCGCCAGCAGCCAAGAAGGAGGGAATCAACCCAATGAGCAGTTCTTC. Translated, it gives CASSQEGGNQPNEQFF.

J is TRBJ2-2 and V is TRBV12-3 or TRBV12-4; a possible D gene is TRBD1 (5 bases). The length of the CDR3 is 13 residues. V gave up 8 bases and J gave up 1 base, with 8 bases separating them. In DNA, the CDR3 is TGTGCCAGCGTTGGACAGAACACCGGGGAGCTGTTTTTT. This encodes CASVGQNTGELFF.

In this sample, this clonotype turned up once. The gene calls are TRBV19 and TRBJ2-1, with a tentative D call TRBD2 (6 bases). Germline values: CDR1 LNHDA, CDR2 SQIVND (reference sequence). Trimming removed 5 bases at V and 0 bases at J, with 14 bases between. This CDR3 has 16 amino acids. This CDR3 reads CASSVSGLYSYNEQFF. The DNA for the CDR3 is TGTGCCAGTAGTGTCTCGGGACTTTACTCCTACAATGAGCAGTTCTTC.

The chain employs TRBV5-4 and TRBJ2-7; 9 bases fit TRBD1. The junction had 4 bases not matched to a gene; V was cut back by 4 bases and J by 5 bases. Germline loops: CDR1 SGHNT, CDR2 YYREEE (reference sequence). CDR3 length: 13 amino acids. CDR3 nucleotides: TGTGCCAGCAGCAAACAGGGGGCCAACGAGCAGTACTTC. Its translation: CASSKQGANEQYF.

The V and J genes are TRBV10-3 and TRBJ1-5, with D tentatively TRBD1 (5 bases). V lost 2 bases, J lost 7 bases, and 12 bases lay in between. The CDR3 spans 14 residues. The V gene's germline CDR1 is ENHRY and CDR2 SYGVKD. CDR3 sequence reads: CAISEAGGGQPQHF. The CDR3 DNA reads TGTGCCATCAGTGAGGCGGGGGGAGGGCAGCCCCAGCATTTT.

The chain is built from TRBV24-1 and TRBJ1-5; D gene ambiguous. Germline V gene data show CDR1 as KGHDR and CDR2 as SFDVKD. This CDR3 region has 15 residues. Trimming shortened V by 3 bases and J by 9 bases, and 17 bases separated the two germline ends. CDR3: CATSDPDGTRGPQHF. CDR3 bases: TGTGCCACCAGTGATCCCGACGGCACTCGGGGGCCCCAGCATTTT.

The genes are TRBV6-2 or TRBV6-3 and TRBJ2-7; the D gene is possibly TRBD2 (8 bases). Trimming removed 4 bases at V and 5 bases at J, with 21 bases between. CDR1 is MNHEY, CDR2 SVGEGT, per germline. The CDR3 sequence is 16 residues long. The CDR3 DNA follows: TGTGCCAGCAGTTCTCTACGGGGGGGGACAGTCAACGAGCAGTACTTC. This gives the protein CASSSLRGGTVNEQYF.

J is TRBJ2-7 and V is TRBV28; D gene unclear. The germline V gene encodes CDR1 MDHEN and CDR2 SYDVKM. This CDR3 contains 12 residues. V dropped 3 bases and J dropped 5 bases, with 8 bases sitting between them. CDR3 in amino acids: CASSFQQDEQYF. The CDR3 nucleotides are TGTGCCAGCAGTTTTCAGCAGGACGAGCAGTACTTC.

The V and J genes are TRBV12-5 and TRBJ2-2; tentative D call: TRBD2 (6 bases). The CDR3 length is 19 residues. Germline V gene data show CDR1 as LGHNT and CDR2 as FRNRAP. V shed 0 bases and J shed 1 base, with 18 bases lying between them. Written as DNA, the CDR3 is TGTGCTAGTGGTTTGGTTGTTTCCCGGGGACTTTTGAACACCGGGGAGCTGTTTTTT. Its protein is CASGLVVSRGLLNTGELFF. The full variable domain, with the rest looked up from reference TRBV12-5 and TRBJ2-2, is DARVTQTPRHKVTEMGQEVTMRCQPILGHNTVFWYRQTMMQGLELLAYFRNRAPLDDSGMPKDRFSAEMPDATLATLKIQPSEPRDSAVYFCASGLVVSRGLLNTGELFFGEGSRLTVL.

The chain carries TRBV19 and TRBJ1-2, with 9 bases identical to TRBD1. CDR3 length: 14 residues. V trimming: 9 bases; J trimming: 6 bases; junction bases outside the gene matches: 11. CDR1 and CDR2 (germline): LNHDA, SQIVND (reference sequence). CDR3 DNA: TGTGCCAGCCGGAGGACAGGGGAGGTGAATGGCTACACCTTC. Its protein product is CASRRTGEVNGYTF.

This chain links TRBV29-1 with TRBJ1-5; D perhaps matches TRBD1 (5 bases). Between the trimmed V and J ends, which lost 3 bases and 0 bases, there was a span of 15 bases. There are 16 residues in the CDR3. Germline V gene sequence: CDR1 SQVTM, CDR2 ANQGSEA. CDR3 sequence: CSVDCGGVVSNQPQHF. The CDR3 DNA reads TGCAGCGTTGATTGCGGAGGGGTTGTTAGCAATCAGCCCCAGCATTTT.

J is TRBJ2-7 and V is TRBV7-9; 12 bases are a match to TRBD2. CDR3 length: 15 residues. The V and J ends lost 5 bases and 3 bases, in that order; junction bases with no gene match: 5. Germline lookup yields CDR1 SEHNR and CDR2 FQNEAQ (reference sequence). CDR3 in DNA: TGTGCCAGCAGCCAGACTAGCGGGAGATTCTACGAGCAGTACTTC. As protein: CASSQTSGRFYEQYF.

This clonotype occurred a few times. This chain joins TRBV6-5 and TRBJ2-7; TRBD1 agrees at 7 bases. Germline CDR1 reads MNHEY; CDR2 reads SVGAGI. Germline trimming cut 3 bases from V and 5 bases from J; bases unmatched to any gene: 7. This CDR3 has 14 residues. The DNA for the CDR3 is TGTGCCAGCAGTTATGAGGGGGCCGTCCACGAGCAGTACTTC. This sequence encodes CASSYEGAVHEQYF.

The V and J genes are TRBV4-3 and TRBJ1-2; D gene uncertain. In germline, CDR1 is LGHNA, CDR2 YSLEER. The CDR3 is made up of 14 amino acids. V dropped 0 bases and J dropped 4 bases, with 9 bases sitting between them. The CDR3 nucleotides read TGCGCCAGCAGCCAAGATAACTTTGCCTATGGCTACACCTTC. Protein: CASSQDNFAYGYTF.

The genes are TRBV15 and TRBJ2-1, with D perhaps assigned TRBD1 or TRBD2 (6 bases each). This CDR3 is 16 amino acids long. V was pared by 5 bases and J by 5 bases, with 19 bases between. Germline assignment: CDR1 LNHNV and CDR2 YYDKDF (reference sequence). The CDR3 loop is CATSEQTAGTNNEQFF. The DNA for the CDR3 is TGTGCCACCAGCGAACAAACCGCGGGGACAAACAATGAGCAGTTCTTC.

The chain recombines TRBV20-1 with TRBJ2-1; D is perhaps TRBD2 (5 bases). CDR3 length: 14 residues. V gave up 1 base and J gave up 4 bases, with 11 bases separating them. The germline V gene encodes CDR1 DFQATT and CDR2 SNEGSKA (reference sequence). Here the CDR3 DNA reads TGCAGTGCTAGAGGAGACTACTGGTACAATGAGCAGTTCTTC. This sequence encodes CSARGDYWYNEQFF.

This clonotype was detected only a few times. The CDR3 loop reads CASSSLAGGYEQYF. The CDR3 DNA follows: TGTGCCAGCAGCTCTTTAGCGGGAGGGTACGAGCAGTACTTC. The chain carries TRBV11-2 and TRBJ2-7, with 11 bases identical to TRBD2. V was clipped by 4 bases and J by 4 bases; unmatched bases: 3. The CDR3 consists of 14 residues. CDR1 is SGHAT and CDR2 is FQNNGV in the germline V gene.